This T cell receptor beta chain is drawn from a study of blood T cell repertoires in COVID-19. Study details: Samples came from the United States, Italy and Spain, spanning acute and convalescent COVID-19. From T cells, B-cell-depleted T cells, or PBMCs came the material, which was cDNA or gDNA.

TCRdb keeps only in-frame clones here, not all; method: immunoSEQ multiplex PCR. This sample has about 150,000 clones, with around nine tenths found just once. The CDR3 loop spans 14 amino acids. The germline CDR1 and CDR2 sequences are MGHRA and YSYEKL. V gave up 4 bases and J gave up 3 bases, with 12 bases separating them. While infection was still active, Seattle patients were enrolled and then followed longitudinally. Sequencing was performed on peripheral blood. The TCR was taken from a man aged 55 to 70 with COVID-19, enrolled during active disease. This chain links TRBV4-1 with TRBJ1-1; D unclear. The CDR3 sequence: CASSRGVRDTEAFF. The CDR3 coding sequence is TGCGCCAGCAGCCGTGGGGTGAGGGACACTGAAGCTTTCTTT.